The clone carrying this T cell receptor (beta chain) was counted between two and nine times. Its antigen is still unknown. This specimen belongs to a study of CD8 T cells in ankylosing spondylitis. Preparation of TCR beta libraries was done by quantitative 5'-RACE with molecular barcodes. TCRdb analysed the 5' RACE reads with MiXCR anew, one entry per CDR3 protein. The data contain about 300,000 distinct CDR3 sequences, less than 25% of them singletons. Study observations and caveats: Matched ankylosing spondylitis synovial fluid reportedly showed significant enrichment of disease-linked clones.

The CDR3 is 12 amino acids. Germline values: CDR1 MNHNY, CDR2 SVGAGI (reference sequence). J gave up 6 bases and V 8 bases, and 5 bases lay outside the gene matches. Sequencing input: blood, either unsorted or a sorted T cell fraction (not recorded which). This TCR came from a female donor with ankylosing spondylitis or in good health (not recorded which). The V call is TRBV6-6, the J call TRBJ2-7, with TRBD1 identical over 9 bases. DNA of the CDR3: TGTGCCAGCGGGACAGGGTCAGGCGAGCAGTACTTC. As protein: CASGTGSGEQYF.